This TCR beta chain was identified in a study of control samples from healthy donors and cancer patients. The repertoire was sequenced with immunoSEQ multiplex PCR; TCRdb's copy has only in-frame clones and lacks some. The data show approximately 150,000 clones, more than 80% seen once. CDR1 and CDR2 (germline): SGHRS, YFSETQ. CDR3 length: 14 amino acids. The germline V and J ends were trimmed by 1 base and 2 bases, with 8 bases remaining between them. Sequencing input: blood. This chain joins TRBV5-1 and TRBJ2-3; D is perhaps TRBD1 (6 bases). The source of this sequence is a man aged 18 to 29 in good health. In DNA form, the CDR3 reads TGCGCCAGCAGCTTGAGGGACAACACAGATACGCAGTATTTT. Protein: CASSLRDNTDTQYF.